Below are 30 T cell receptor beta chains sequenced from a single sample in a study of Graves' ophthalmopathy and Graves' hyperthyroidism. Transcripts of RNA were the source for amplifying TCR beta CDR3 regions. Investigators did first-round RT-PCR with HTBI primers, then second-round multiplex PCR. Each CDR3 protein gets one entry after TCRdb re-called the multiplex PCR reads with MiXCR. The sample has about 480,000 distinct CDR3 sequences, 13% to 15% seen once. The sequenced material came from blood. These receptors were obtained from a woman in her twenties or thirties with Graves' ophthalmopathy.

The CDR3 spells CATSRGVDWEGSTEAFF. CDR3 sequence (DNA): TGTGCCACCTCGAGAGGGGTTGATTGGGAGGGGAGTACTGAAGCTTTCTTT. This sequence joins TRBV10-3 and TRBJ1-1; maybe TRBD1 (5 bases). The CDR3 runs 17 residues. Germline V lookup: CDR1 ENHRY, CDR2 SYGVKD. V was clipped by 10 bases and J by 5 bases, with 29 bases between them.

This clonotype was counted many times. The rearrangement joins TRBV20-1 to TRBJ1-2; tentative D call: TRBD1 (6 bases). Trimming shortened V by 3 bases and J by 0 bases, and 11 bases separated the two germline ends. CDR1 and CDR2 from the germline V gene are DFQATT and SNEGSKA (reference sequence). The CDR3 has 14 residues. The CDR3 is CSARVQGANYGYTF. CDR3 in DNA: TGCAGTGCTAGGGTACAGGGAGCTAACTATGGCTACACCTTC.

The chain links TRBV7-9 to TRBJ1-1; no firm D call. The CDR3 contains 11 residues. CDR1 and CDR2 from the germline V gene are SEHNR and FQNEAQ (reference sequence). V was cut by 2 bases and J by 10 bases, with 8 bases left in between. The CDR3 DNA reads as TGTGCCAGCAGCTTATCCCCGGGAGCTTTCTTT. Protein sequence: CASSLSPGAFF.

This clonotype was seen repeatedly, ten times or more. This chain links TRBV29-1 with TRBJ2-2; D remains ambiguous. CDR1 is SQVTM and CDR2 is ANQGSEA in the germline V gene. The CDR3 covers 13 residues. Trimming took off 4 bases at V and 5 bases at J, with 11 bases between the two ends. CDR3 bases: TGCAGCGTTGTTACACTCGGGACCGGGGAGCTGTTTTTT. Amino acids: CSVVTLGTGELFF.

There are many counts of this clonotype. The chain is built from TRBV12-3 or TRBV12-4 and TRBJ1-2, with a weak D call TRBD1 (5 bases). The CDR3 length is 14 residues. Deletions cut 6 bases from V and 5 bases from J, with 16 bases between. CDR3 protein: CASRYPGTLYGYTF. CDR3 sequence (DNA): TGTGCCAGCAGATATCCCGGGACCCTTTATGGCTACACCTTC.

This clonotype has a count of ten or more. CDR3 region: CASGLIQGSNTEAFF. The CDR3 nucleotides read TGTGCTAGTGGTCTTATCCAGGGGTCGAACACTGAAGCTTTCTTT. This rearrangement joins TRBV12-5 to TRBJ1-1, with D perhaps TRBD1 (6 bases). Germline CDR1 and CDR2: LGHNT and FRNRAP. Trimming removed 5 bases at V and 1 base at J, with 14 bases between. The CDR3 runs 15 residues.

This clonotype was detected many times. This chain links TRBV28 with TRBJ1-1; 8 bases match TRBD1. J was trimmed by 3 bases and V by 5 bases; bases with no gene match: 5. This CDR3 has 14 residues. Germline CDR1 and CDR2: MDHEN and SYDVKM. The CDR3 sequence is CASSKDREDTEAFF. The CDR3 DNA follows: TGTGCCAGCAGTAAGGACAGGGAGGACACTGAAGCTTTCTTT.

There are many counts of this clonotype. This sequence joins TRBV28 and TRBJ2-2; 8 nucleotides match TRBD2. J gave up 4 bases and V 6 bases, and 7 bases lay outside the gene matches. The CDR3 is 15 residues long. The germline gives CDR1 MDHEN, CDR2 SYDVKM. CDR3 region: CASRERTSRTGELFF. CDR3 in DNA: TGTGCCAGCAGAGAAAGGACTAGCCGCACCGGGGAGCTGTTTTTT. The full variable domain, with the rest looked up from reference TRBV28 and TRBJ2-2, is DVKVTQSSRYLVKRTGEKVFLECVQDMDHENMFWYRQDPGLGLRLIYFSYDVKMKEKGDIPEGYSVSREKKERFSLILESASTNQTSMYLCASRERTSRTGELFFGEGSRLTVL.

This clonotype showed up just a few times. In DNA, the CDR3 is TGTGCCAGTAGGGGACAGGGGTGGCATCAGCCCCAGCATTTT. It is translated as CASRGQGWHQPQHF. V and J are TRBV19 and TRBJ1-5; 10 bases are a match to TRBD1. Germline V lookup: CDR1 LNHDA, CDR2 SQIVND (reference sequence). The CDR3 runs to 14 residues. V was clipped by 6 bases and J by 5 bases; unmatched bases: 4.

This rearrangement joins TRBV28 to TRBJ1-5; TRBD1 is a possible D gene (5 bases). Trimming left V 7 bases short and J 2 bases short, with 21 bases between. Per germline, CDR1 MDHEN and CDR2 SYDVKM. The length of the CDR3 is 17 residues. CDR3 in amino acids: CASMGLRERGRNQPQHF. The CDR3 region has the DNA TGTGCCAGCATGGGATTAAGGGAGAGGGGCCGCAATCAGCCCCAGCATTTT.

This clonotype was seen a few times. The CDR3: CASSIAGPRDEQYF. CDR3 in DNA: TGTGCCAGTAGTATCGCCGGGCCTAGGGACGAGCAGTACTTC. This chain links TRBV19 with TRBJ2-7; D not resolved. The CDR3 consists of 14 residues. V was pared by 3 bases and J by 5 bases, with 14 bases between. CDR1 and CDR2 from the germline V gene are LNHDA and SQIVND (reference sequence). The full variable domain, with the rest looked up from reference TRBV19 and TRBJ2-7, is DGGITQSPKYLFRKEGQNVTLSCEQNLNHDAMYWYRQDPGQGLRLIYYSQIVNDFQKGDIAEGYSVSREKKESFPLTVTSAQKNPTAFYLCASSIAGPRDEQYFGPGTRLTVT.

This clonotype has ten or more counts. The chain employs TRBV12-5 and TRBJ2-7; tentatively, D is TRBD2 (5 bases). With 5 bases removed from V and 3 bases from J, the gap between germline ends came to 11 bases. The CDR3 covers 13 residues. Germline assignment: CDR1 LGHNT and CDR2 FRNRAP. Here the CDR3 DNA reads TGTGCTAGTGGTCACGGACTTTACTACGAGCAGTACTTC. Its translation: CASGHGLYYEQYF.

Ten or more counts support this clonotype. V gene TRBV12-3 or TRBV12-4 combines with J gene TRBJ2-3; D is undetermined. V lost 9 bases and J 6 bases, leaving 13 bases between the germline ends. The CDR3 is 12 amino acids. CDR3 DNA sequence: TGTGCCAGTAACCCTCAGACGGATACGCAGTATTTT. Translated: CASNPQTDTQYF.

Many counts were recorded for this clonotype. The chain couples TRBV15 to TRBJ2-5; no clear D gene. Germline V gene sequence: CDR1 LNHNV, CDR2 YYDKDF (reference sequence). The CDR3 is 13 residues long. V dropped 6 bases and J dropped 4 bases, with 12 bases sitting between them. The CDR3 spells CATSSPRRETQYF. CDR3 coding DNA: TGTGCCACCAGTTCCCCTAGGCGAGAGACCCAGTACTTC.

This clonotype was seen repeatedly, ten times or more. The chain is built from TRBV15 and TRBJ1-1; maybe TRBD1 (5 bases). The germline gives CDR1 LNHNV, CDR2 YYDKDF (reference sequence). Between the trimmed V and J ends, which lost 0 bases and 3 bases, there was a span of 11 bases. The CDR3 loop spans 15 amino acids. CDR3 sequence: CATSRDGTRDTEAFF. In nucleotides, the CDR3 is TGTGCCACCAGCAGAGATGGGACTCGAGACACTGAAGCTTTCTTT.

In this sample, this clonotype turned up a few times. The chain combines TRBV24-1 with TRBJ2-5; 8 bases align to TRBD2. CDR3 size: 16 residues. The germline V gene encodes CDR1 KGHDR and CDR2 SFDVKD. Trimming removed 2 bases from V and 4 bases from J; junction bases left unmatched: 8. The CDR3 here is CATSDWNSGRGETQYF. The CDR3 DNA follows: TGTGCCACCAGTGATTGGAACTCCGGGAGGGGAGAGACCCAGTACTTC.

At least ten counts were recorded for this clonotype. The chain is built from TRBV4-1 and TRBJ1-6, with 10 bases fitting TRBD1. The CDR3 has 15 amino acids. Per the germline V gene, CDR1 is MGHRA and CDR2 is YSYEKL. V lost 6 bases and J lost 13; bases outside the gene matches: 12. This CDR3 reads CASRTPGQGVSPLHF. Written as DNA, the CDR3 is TGCGCCAGCAGGACGCCAGGACAGGGGGTTTCCCCCCTCCACTTT.

This clonotype appeared many times. The J gene is TRBJ2-2, the V gene TRBV12-3 or TRBV12-4, with TRBD2 identical over 13 bases. This CDR3 region has 16 residues. Trimming cost V 3 bases and J 7 bases; bases outside gene matches: 5. The CDR3 sequence: CASSFAGLAGDGELFF. In DNA, the CDR3 is TGTGCCAGCAGTTTCGCCGGACTAGCGGGAGACGGGGAGCTGTTTTTT.

A single count supports this clonotype. This chain links TRBV6-1 with TRBJ2-7; TRBD2 aligns across 7 bases. The CDR3 has 11 residues. The V gene's germline CDR1 is MNHNS and CDR2 SASEGT. The J segment lost 12 bases and the V segment lost 6 bases, leaving 8 bases of the junction unmatched. CDR3: CASSLSGIPYF. Written as DNA, the CDR3 is TGTGCCAGCAGCTTGAGCGGGATCCCGTACTTC.

This clonotype has ten or more counts. One end of the junction fails to match germline, which may point to a read error. The rearrangement links TRBV4-2 to TRBJ1-2, with D maybe TRBD1 (5 bases). The CDR3 loop spans 14 amino acids. Germline CDR1 reads LGHNA; CDR2 reads YNFKEQ. The CDR3 DNA is TGTGCCAACAGCCAAGCGGCGGGGGTAGGTGGCTACACCTTC. It specifies CANSQAAGVGGYTF.

This clonotype was seen only a few times. J is TRBJ2-5 and V is TRBV6-2 or TRBV6-3; 8 bases line up with TRBD2. V lost 6 bases, J lost 2 bases, and 5 bases stayed unmatched. Per the germline V gene, CDR1 is MNHEY and CDR2 is SVGEGT. CDR3 length: 14 residues. The CDR3 sequence: CASREAGAQETQYF. CDR3 nucleotide sequence: TGTGCCAGCAGAGAAGCGGGGGCTCAAGAGACCCAGTACTTC.

This clonotype came up many times. The chain links TRBV20-1 to TRBJ2-7; D gene unclear. Germline V gives CDR1 DFQATT, CDR2 SNEGSKA (reference sequence). The CDR3 runs to 12 residues. V shed 6 bases and J shed 2 bases, with 11 bases lying between them. CDR3 amino acids: CSAPGQTYEQYF. The CDR3 DNA is TGCAGTGCACCGGGCCAAACCTACGAGCAGTACTTC.

A note on this clonotype: At one end the junction does not follow the germline gene, possibly because of a read error. This chain links TRBV12-3 or TRBV12-4 with TRBJ1-3; D remains unclear. This CDR3 comprises 13 residues. The CDR3 DNA sequence: TGTGCCAGTAGTTTTCTTGCTGGAAACACCATATATTTT. This codes for CASSFLAGNTIYF.

This clonotype was observed many times. The genes are TRBV27 and TRBJ1-2; TRBD1 aligns across 7 bases. Germline V gene data show CDR1 as MNHEY and CDR2 as SMNVEV (reference sequence). The CDR3 contains 14 residues. The V segment lost 0 bases and the J segment 2 bases; nucleotides outside the gene matches: 0. CDR3 DNA sequence: TGTGCCAGCAGTTTATCGACAGGGAACTATGGCTACACCTTC. Translation: CASSLSTGNYGYTF.

This clonotype was counted at least ten times. The chain recombines TRBV5-1 with TRBJ1-2, with D possibly matching TRBD1 (5 bases). V gave up 4 bases and J gave up 6 bases, with 13 bases separating them. Germline V gene sequence: CDR1 SGHRS, CDR2 YFSETQ. The CDR3 extends over 13 amino acids. CDR3 sequence reads: CASSIDRDDGYTF. In nucleotides, the CDR3 is TGCGCCAGCAGCATTGACCGGGACGATGGCTACACCTTC.

This clonotype was observed many times. The V call is TRBV6-2 or TRBV6-3, the J call TRBJ1-1, with unresolved D. Deletions cut 0 bases from V and 4 bases from J, with 21 bases between. The CDR3 consists of 18 residues. Germline V CDR1 and CDR2: MNHEY, SVGEGT. CDR3 nucleotides: TGTGCCAGCAGTTACTCTCCCACAGACGATCTCCACCCCACTGAAGCTTTCTTT. It translates to CASSYSPTDDLHPTEAFF.

At least ten counts were recorded for this clonotype. The rearrangement joins TRBV12-3 or TRBV12-4 to TRBJ1-1; no definite D call. The germline V and J ends were trimmed by 3 bases and 7 bases, with 9 bases remaining between them. The CDR3 has 12 residues. This CDR3 reads CASSFEHLEAFF. CDR3 bases: TGTGCCAGCAGTTTCGAACACCTTGAAGCTTTCTTT.

This clonotype was seen repeatedly, ten times or more. The V call is TRBV24-1, the J call TRBJ2-6; possible D gene TRBD1, 7 bases. CDR1 KGHDR and CDR2 SFDVKD come from the germline V gene. V lost 8 bases and J 2 bases, leaving 18 bases between the germline ends. The CDR3 spans 17 residues. The CDR3 DNA reads TGTGCCACCAATCGCCGAGCAGGGGGGACTGGGGCCAACGTCCTGACTTTC. Translating gives CATNRRAGGTGANVLTF.

At least ten counts were recorded for this clonotype. J is TRBJ1-3 and V is TRBV11-3; D unclear. V was shortened by 0 bases and J by 0 bases, with 6 bases between the two germline ends. This CDR3 region has 15 residues. Germline V CDR1 and CDR2: SGHNT, YENEEA. CDR3 DNA: TGTGCCAGCAGCTTAGATGCGGGCTCTGGAAACACCATATATTTT. The encoded protein is CASSLDAGSGNTIYF.

V usage is TRBV28 and J usage is TRBJ1-1; D is ambiguous. The CDR3 is made up of 14 amino acids. Germline lookup yields CDR1 MDHEN and CDR2 SYDVKM. Trimming shortened V by 3 bases and J by 1 base, and 9 bases separated the two germline ends. The CDR3 region has the DNA TGTGCCAGCAGTTTGGTTTGGAGGAACACTGAAGCTTTCTTT. Translating gives CASSLVWRNTEAFF. The whole variable domain, filled in from reference TRBV28 and TRBJ1-1, reads DVKVTQSSRYLVKRTGEKVFLECVQDMDHENMFWYRQDPGLGLRLIYFSYDVKMKEKGDIPEGYSVSREKKERFSLILESASTNQTSMYLCASSLVWRNTEAFFGQGTRLTVV.